This T cell receptor (beta chain) was found in a study of Graves' ophthalmopathy and Graves' hyperthyroidism. Hyperthyroidism was considered stable when no ophthalmopathy appeared within 18 months of follow-up. Fresh peripheral blood, around 10 ml, was the PBMC source. Findings and caveats of the study: Sensitivity of over 60% and specificity of 72% to 80% were achieved by the model that predicted ophthalmopathy progression. Most expanded clonotypes in thyroid above 0.001 frequency also showed up in blood.

V was cut by 2 bases and J by 7 bases, with 5 bases left in between. Germline V lookup: CDR1 MNHEY, CDR2 SVGEGT. CDR3 length equals 11 residues. This clonotype came up a few times. Antigen unknown. RNA transcripts were the source from which TCR beta CDR3 regions were amplified. In the first round, RT-PCR was carried out with HTBI primers, and a multiplex PCR formed the second round. TCRdb called the multiplex PCR reads again in MiXCR, with one record for every CDR3 protein. The sample holds about 620,000 distinct CDR3 sequences, 22% seen once. The sequencing sample was made of peripheral blood. The receptor was isolated from a woman between 18 and 30 years old with stable Graves' hyperthyroidism. Some clones in this sample may be carry-over from other donors' samples. The J gene is TRBJ1-2, the V gene TRBV6-2 or TRBV6-3; D unclear. CDR3 sequence reads: CASSYMGGYTF. CDR3 nucleotides: TGTGCCAGCAGTTACATGGGTGGCTACACCTTC.